What follows is one T cell receptor (beta chain) and its context. The antigen remains unidentified. The CDR3 spans 17 residues. With V trimmed by 7 bases and J by 3 bases, 9 bases remained unmatched. The data originate from a study of siplizumab effects on memory and regulatory T cells. Broader study findings: Proliferating Tregs from siplizumab cultures lacked functional confirmation of suppression. About 80-96% of proliferating CD4+ or CD8+ clones had no assignable naive or memory phenotype. The mapping of alloreactive clones to unstimulated subsets covered only a minor fraction of them.

Some 92,000 TCR templates were assayed per sample. Assay: immunoSEQ multiplex PCR; the TCRdb copy retains only in-frame clones and omits some. The repertoire holds about 56,000 clones, with around 97% as singletons. The sequence came from a human donor in good health. The genes are TRBV6-7 and TRBJ2-3; the match to TRBD2 covers 14 bases. TRBV6-7 belongs to the ORF category, with a function that is uncertain. Sequenced material: naive CD8+ T cells sorted from blood. CDR3 protein: CASTKGLAGARTDTQYF. CDR3 DNA sequence: TGTGCCAGCACCAAGGGACTAGCGGGAGCGCGGACAGATACGCAGTATTTT.